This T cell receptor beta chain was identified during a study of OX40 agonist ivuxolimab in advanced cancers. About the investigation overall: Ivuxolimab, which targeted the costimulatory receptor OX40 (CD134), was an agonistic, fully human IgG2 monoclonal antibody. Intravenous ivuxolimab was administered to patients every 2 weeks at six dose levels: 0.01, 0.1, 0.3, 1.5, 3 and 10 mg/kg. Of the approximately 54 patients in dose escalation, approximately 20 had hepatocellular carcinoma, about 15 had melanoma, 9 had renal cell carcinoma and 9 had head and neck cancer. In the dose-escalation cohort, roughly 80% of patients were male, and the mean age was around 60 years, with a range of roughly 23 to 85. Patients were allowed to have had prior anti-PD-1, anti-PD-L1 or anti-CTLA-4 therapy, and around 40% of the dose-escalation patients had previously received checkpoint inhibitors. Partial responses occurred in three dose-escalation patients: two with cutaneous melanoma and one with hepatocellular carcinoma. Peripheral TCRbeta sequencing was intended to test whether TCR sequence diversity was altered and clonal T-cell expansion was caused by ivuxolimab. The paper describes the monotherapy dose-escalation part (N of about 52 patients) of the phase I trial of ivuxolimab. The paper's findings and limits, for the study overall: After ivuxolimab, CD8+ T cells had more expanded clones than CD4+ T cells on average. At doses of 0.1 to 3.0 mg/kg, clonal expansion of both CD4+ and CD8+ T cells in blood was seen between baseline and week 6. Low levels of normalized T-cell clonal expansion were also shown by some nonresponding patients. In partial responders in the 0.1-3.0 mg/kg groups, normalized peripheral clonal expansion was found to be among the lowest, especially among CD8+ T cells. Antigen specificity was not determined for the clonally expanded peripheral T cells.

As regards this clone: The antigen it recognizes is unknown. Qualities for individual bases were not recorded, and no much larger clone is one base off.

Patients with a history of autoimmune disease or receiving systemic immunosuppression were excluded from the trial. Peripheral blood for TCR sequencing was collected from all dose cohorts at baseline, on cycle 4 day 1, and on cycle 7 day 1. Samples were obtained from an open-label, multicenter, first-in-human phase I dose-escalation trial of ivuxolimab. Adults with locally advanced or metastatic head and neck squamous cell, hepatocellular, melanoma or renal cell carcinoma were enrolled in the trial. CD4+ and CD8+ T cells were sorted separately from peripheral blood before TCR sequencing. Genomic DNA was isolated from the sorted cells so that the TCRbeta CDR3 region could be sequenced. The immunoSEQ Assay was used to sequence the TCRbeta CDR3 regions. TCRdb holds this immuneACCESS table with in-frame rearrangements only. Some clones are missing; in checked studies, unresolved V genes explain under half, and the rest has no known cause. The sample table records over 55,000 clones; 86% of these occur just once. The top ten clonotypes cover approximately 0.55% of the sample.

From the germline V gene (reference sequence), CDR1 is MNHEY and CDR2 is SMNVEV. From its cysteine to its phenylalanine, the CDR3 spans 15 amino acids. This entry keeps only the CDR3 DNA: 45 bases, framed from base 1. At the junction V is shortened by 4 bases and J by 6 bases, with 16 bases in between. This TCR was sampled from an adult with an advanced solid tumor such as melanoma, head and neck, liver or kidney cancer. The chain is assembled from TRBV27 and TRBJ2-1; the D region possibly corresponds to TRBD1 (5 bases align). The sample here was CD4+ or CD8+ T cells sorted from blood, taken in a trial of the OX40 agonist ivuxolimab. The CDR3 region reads CASSSRVAQGNEQFF. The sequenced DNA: TGTGCCAGCAGTTCTCGAGTAGCCCAGGGCAATGAGCAGTTCTTC.